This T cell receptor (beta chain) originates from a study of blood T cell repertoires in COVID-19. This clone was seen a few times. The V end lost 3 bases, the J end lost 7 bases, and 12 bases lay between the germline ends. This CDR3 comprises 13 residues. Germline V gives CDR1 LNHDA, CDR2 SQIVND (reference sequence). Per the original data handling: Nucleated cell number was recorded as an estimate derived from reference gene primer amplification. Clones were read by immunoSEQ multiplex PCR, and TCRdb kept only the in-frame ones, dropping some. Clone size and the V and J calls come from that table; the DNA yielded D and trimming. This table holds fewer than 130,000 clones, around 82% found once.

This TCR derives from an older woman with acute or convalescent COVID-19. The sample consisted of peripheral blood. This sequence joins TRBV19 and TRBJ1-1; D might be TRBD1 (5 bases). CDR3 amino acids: CASSMTEPYEAFF. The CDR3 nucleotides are TGTGCCAGTAGTATGACAGAACCCTATGAAGCTTTCTTT.